The 31 T cell receptor beta chains below were found in one sample sequenced in a study of CD4 T cells in relation to SARS-CoV-2 and coronaviruses. CD4+ T cells from unexposed donors were obtained before the COVID-19 pandemic (2011-2018). Isolation of CD4+ T cells took place after roughly nine days in culture. No antigen has been assigned to these receptors. Sequenced by immunoSEQ multiplex PCR; TCRdb stores in-frame clones only, minus some. The sample lists tens of thousands of clones, less than 75% seen once, with around 19% in the top ten. Input material: CD4+ T cells from PBMCs, cultured in vitro. Source of these receptors: a human donor in good health.

J is TRBJ2-7 and V is TRBV6-5; TRBD2 aligns across 10 bases. The CDR3 is 15 residues long. The V and J ends lost 4 bases and 7 bases, in that order; junction bases with no gene match: 10. The germline V gene encodes CDR1 MNHEY and CDR2 SVGAGI. CDR3 loop: CASSLRLAGGHEQYF. CDR3 sequence (DNA): TGTGCCAGCAGTTTGAGACTAGCGGGTGGGCATGAGCAGTACTTC.

This chain joins TRBV27 and TRBJ2-3, with D possibly TRBD1 on 6 matching bases. This CDR3 is 14 amino acids long. Germline CDR1 and CDR2: MNHEY and SMNVEV (reference sequence). V gave up 7 bases and J gave up 0 bases, with 11 bases separating them. The CDR3 bases are TGTGCCAGCAAAACCGGGACAAGCACAGATACGCAGTATTTT. Translating it yields CASKTGTSTDTQYF.

The chain recombines TRBV6-5 with TRBJ2-2; 7 bases are shared with TRBD2. With V trimmed by 8 bases and J by 0 bases, 6 bases remained unmatched. CDR3 length: 15 residues. CDR1 is MNHEY, CDR2 SVGAGI, per germline. For the CDR3, the DNA is TGTGCCAGCGGGGGGGGACGAGCGAACACCGGGGAGCTGTTTTTT. Its protein is CASGGGRANTGELFF.

This clone was counted between two and nine times. The chain couples TRBV6-2 or TRBV6-3 to TRBJ1-6; 9 nucleotides match TRBD1. This CDR3 is 15 amino acids long. The ends lost 2 bases at V and 10 bases at J; junction bases unmatched: 6. CDR1 MNHEY and CDR2 SVGEGT come from the germline V gene. The CDR3 loop reads CASSYPGQGRSPLHF. The CDR3 DNA reads TGTGCCAGCAGTTACCCGGGACAGGGAAGATCACCCCTCCACTTT.

The rearrangement links TRBV9 to TRBJ1-1; D gene unclear. Germline values: CDR1 SGDLS, CDR2 YYNGEE. V was pared by 2 bases and J by 0 bases, with 8 bases between. This CDR3 contains 14 residues. CDR3 loop: CASSVDAMNTEAFF. For the CDR3, the DNA is TGTGCCAGCAGCGTCGACGCAATGAACACTGAAGCTTTCTTT.

The chain carries TRBV6-6 and TRBJ1-5; tentatively, D is TRBD1 (6 bases). Deletions cut 6 bases from V and 5 bases from J, with 8 bases between. CDR1 MNHNY and CDR2 SVGAGI come from the germline V gene (reference sequence). The CDR3 is made up of 12 amino acids. In DNA, the CDR3 is TGTGCCAGCAGCGAGGGGGATCAGCCCCAGCATTTT. Its protein product is CASSEGDQPQHF.

The gene calls are TRBV28 and TRBJ2-3, with D unclear. The V end was cut by 6 bases, the J end by 4 bases, with 17 bases between. Germline values: CDR1 MDHEN, CDR2 SYDVKM. The CDR3 loop spans 15 amino acids. The CDR3 sequence: CASSRAPIFADTQYF. CDR3 DNA: TGTGCCAGCAGCCGGGCTCCCATTTTTGCAGATACGCAGTATTTT. Full variable domain (outside the CDR3, taken from reference TRBV28 and TRBJ2-3): DVKVTQSSRYLVKRTGEKVFLECVQDMDHENMFWYRQDPGLGLRLIYFSYDVKMKEKGDIPEGYSVSREKKERFSLILESASTNQTSMYLCASSRAPIFADTQYFGPGTRLTVL.

This clone has more than one count but fewer than ten. The genes are TRBV2 and TRBJ2-3; D is ambiguous. Trimming shortened V by 4 bases and J by 5 bases, and 10 bases separated the two germline ends. CDR1 SNHLY and CDR2 FYNNEI come from the germline V gene. The CDR3 covers 13 residues. The CDR3 coding sequence is TGTGCCAGCAGTGCCCGGACCGTAGATACGCAGTATTTT. This encodes CASSARTVDTQYF.

The chain uses TRBV18 and TRBJ1-1; 9 bases match TRBD1. CDR3 length: 15 amino acids. The junction had 2 bases not matched to a gene; V was cut back by 3 bases and J by 0 bases. CDR1 is KGHSH and CDR2 is LQKENI in the germline V gene. Here the CDR3 reads CASSPGTGLNTEAFF. The CDR3, as DNA: TGTGCCAGCTCACCGGGGACAGGGTTGAACACTGAAGCTTTCTTT.

The genes are TRBV5-1 and TRBJ1-1; 9 bases line up with TRBD1. V was clipped by 4 bases and J by 0 bases; unmatched bases: 4. CDR1 SGHRS and CDR2 YFSETQ come from the germline V gene. The length of the CDR3 is 15 residues. For the CDR3, the DNA is TGCGCCAGCAGCCCGGACAGGGGTATGAACACTGAAGCTTTCTTT. Encoded protein: CASSPDRGMNTEAFF. Full variable domain (remainder filled in from reference TRBV5-1 and TRBJ1-1): KAGVTQTPRYLIKTRGQQVTLSCSPISGHRSVSWYQQTPGQGLQFLFEYFSETQRNKGNFPGRFSGRQFSNSRSEMNVSTLELGDSALYLCASSPDRGMNTEAFFGQGTRLTVV.

The chain carries TRBV14 and TRBJ2-4, with D possibly matching TRBD2 (6 bases). Germline loops: CDR1 SGHDN, CDR2 FVKESK. The length of the CDR3 is 15 residues. Deletions cut 4 bases from V and 2 bases from J, with 12 bases between. Written as DNA, the CDR3 is TGTGCCAGCAGCCTCCAGGGACTTTCCAAAAACATTCAGTACTTC. It is translated as CASSLQGLSKNIQYF.

Turning to this clone: Different DNA sequences within this sample yield the same CDR3. This chain links TRBV12-3 or TRBV12-4 with TRBJ1-1; tentatively, D is TRBD1 (5 bases). The CDR3 extends over 13 amino acids. V was trimmed by 3 bases and J by 1 base, leaving 6 bases between them. As DNA, the CDR3 is TGTGCCAGCAGTTTGGGGGGGAACACTGAAGCTTTCTTT. Its protein is CASSLGGNTEAFF.

The CDR3 DNA reads as TGTGCCTGGAGTGACCGGGGGGAGCAGTACTTC. Its protein product is CAWSDRGEQYF. This chain uses TRBV30 with TRBJ2-7, with a tentative D call TRBD2 (6 bases). The CDR3 is made up of 11 amino acids. Germline-derived CDR1 and CDR2 are GTSNPN and SVGIG (reference sequence). V was shortened by 1 base and J by 7 bases, with 8 bases between the two germline ends.

The chain is built from TRBV6-6 and TRBJ1-2, with 7 bases identical to TRBD1. Per the germline V gene, CDR1 is MNHNY and CDR2 is SVGAGI (reference sequence). CDR3 length equals 14 residues. Trimming at V came to 5 bases and at J to 6 bases, leaving 9 bases not matched to a gene. In DNA form, the CDR3 reads TGTGCCAGCAGTCCGCTTAGACAGGGACATGGCTACACCTTC. Its protein is CASSPLRQGHGYTF.

The chain employs TRBV27 and TRBJ2-3; a weak D match, TRBD2 (5 bases). The CDR3 contains 15 residues. Per the germline V gene, CDR1 is MNHEY and CDR2 is SMNVEV (reference sequence). Trimming removed 4 bases at V and 1 base at J, with 12 bases between. The CDR3 loop is CASSWTGRRTDTQYF. The CDR3 nucleotides read TGTGCCAGCAGTTGGACTGGCAGACGCACAGATACGCAGTATTTT.

The sample holds a few counts of this clone. The gene calls are TRBV27 and TRBJ1-6, with a weak D call TRBD1 (5 bases). Germline loops: CDR1 MNHEY, CDR2 SMNVEV (reference sequence). Between the trimmed V and J ends, which lost 5 bases and 10 bases, there was a span of 12 bases. There are 13 residues in the CDR3. CDR3 loop: CASSRPGPSPLHF. CDR3 bases: TGTGCCAGCAGTCGACCGGGGCCCTCACCCCTCCACTTT.

The chain employs TRBV7-3 and TRBJ2-7; 7 bases map to TRBD2. This CDR3 has 20 residues. Unmatched junction bases numbered 29, after V lost 5 bases and J lost 7 bases. Germline CDR1 SGHTA, CDR2 FQGTGA. The CDR3 reads CASSQTRGVSSGQFLGEQYF. For the CDR3, the DNA is TGTGCCAGCAGCCAGACCCGGGGGGTAAGTAGCGGCCAATTCCTGGGGGAGCAGTACTTC.

The rearrangement uses TRBV28 and TRBJ1-4, with 7 nucleotides matching TRBD1. Looked up from germline, CDR1 is MDHEN and CDR2 is SYDVKM. The CDR3 loop spans 15 amino acids. Unmatched junction bases numbered 0, after V lost 2 bases and J lost 0 bases. CDR3 region: CASSLQGATNEKLFF. The CDR3 DNA is TGTGCCAGCAGTTTACAGGGGGCAACTAATGAAAAACTGTTTTTT.

The chain joins TRBV30 to TRBJ1-4; D possibly corresponds to TRBD1 (5 bases). Germline V gives CDR1 GTSNPN, CDR2 SVGIG (reference sequence). V was shortened by 1 base and J by 8 bases, with 17 bases between the two germline ends. The CDR3 runs 15 residues. The CDR3 region is CAWSADRAGGEKLFF. The CDR3 nucleotides read TGTGCCTGGAGTGCAGATCGGGCGGGGGGGGAAAAACTGTTTTTT. Complete variable domain (other parts from reference TRBV30 and TRBJ1-4): SQTIHQWPATLVQPVGSPLSLECTVEGTSNPNLYWYRQAAGRGLQLLFYSVGIGQISSEVPQNLSASRPQDRQFILSSKKLLLSDSGFYLCAWSADRAGGEKLFFGSGTQLSVL.

The chain has TRBV7-9 and TRBJ2-3; 8 bases match TRBD2. The germline CDR1 and CDR2 sequences are SEHNR and FQNEAQ (reference sequence). The CDR3 is 14 amino acids. The ends lost 1 base at V and 7 bases at J; junction bases unmatched: 4. The CDR3 sequence: CASSLVAGGYTQYF. The CDR3 DNA reads as TGTGCCAGCAGCTTAGTCGCGGGGGGATATACGCAGTATTTT.

This clone was seen only a few times. The chain employs TRBV11-3 and TRBJ1-5; the D is unclear. From germline, CDR1 is SGHNT and CDR2 YENEEA. CDR3 length: 14 residues. The germline V and J ends were trimmed by 7 bases and 9 bases, with 19 bases remaining between them. CDR3 bases: TGTGCCAGCACCCCTTGGTCACGAGCGATGCCCCAGCATTTT. It translates to CASTPWSRAMPQHF.

This clone was picked up a small number of times. This sequence joins TRBV2 and TRBJ1-6; no clear D. The germline CDR1 and CDR2 sequences are SNHLY and FYNNEI. Between the trimmed V and J ends, which lost 10 bases and 7 bases, there was a span of 14 bases. CDR3 length: 13 amino acids. CDR3 amino acids: CATGWRLNSPLHF. As DNA, the CDR3 is TGTGCCACTGGATGGAGGCTGAATTCACCCCTCCACTTT. Together with reference TRBV2 and TRBJ1-6, the CDR3 gives the full variable domain: EPEVTQTPSHQVTQMGQEVILRCVPISNHLYFYWYRQILGQKVEFLVSFYNNEISEKSEIFDDQFSVERPDGSNFTLKIRSTKLEDSAMYFCATGWRLNSPLHFGNGTRLTVT.

This clone was seen more than once but under ten times. The rearrangement links TRBV6-6 to TRBJ2-7; D assignment may be TRBD1 or TRBD2 (6 bases each). CDR1 and CDR2 from the germline V gene are MNHNY and SVGAGI (reference sequence). V lost 6 bases and J lost 7, with 13 bases in between. The CDR3 consists of 12 residues. This chain's CDR3 is CASRHGGREQYF. The CDR3 coding sequence is TGTGCCAGCAGACATGGGGGGCGGGAGCAGTACTTC.

The sample holds one count of this clone. This chain's CDR3 is CASSQDIRVGGGETQYF. In DNA form, the CDR3 reads TGTGCCAGCAGCCAAGATATTCGTGTAGGGGGAGGAGAGACCCAGTACTTC. The rearrangement links TRBV3-1 (or the pseudogene TRBV3-2) to TRBJ2-5, with D perhaps TRBD1 or TRBD2 (6 bases each). The V gene's germline CDR1 is LGHDT and CDR2 YNNKEL (reference sequence). The V end lost 0 bases, the J end lost 4 bases, and 18 bases lay between the germline ends. The CDR3 covers 17 residues.

The rearrangement joins TRBV7-8 to TRBJ2-5, with TRBD2 matching 11 bases. This CDR3 spans 16 amino acids. The J segment lost 5 bases and the V segment lost 4 bases, leaving 9 bases of the junction unmatched. Germline CDR1 and CDR2: SGHVS and FQNEAQ. The CDR3 DNA is TGTGCCAGCAGCTCGCAATTGACTAGCGGGATTGAGACCCAGTACTTC. Amino acid sequence: CASSSQLTSGIETQYF.

This clone was found a few times. The J gene is TRBJ1-2, the V gene TRBV30; D is perhaps TRBD1 (5 bases). With 3 bases removed from V and 4 bases from J, the gap between germline ends came to 9 bases. Germline V gives CDR1 GTSNPN, CDR2 SVGIG (reference sequence). The CDR3 runs to 12 residues. CDR3 sequence: CAWRGTTYGYTF. CDR3 in DNA: TGTGCCTGGAGGGGGACTACCTATGGCTACACCTTC.

The V gene is TRBV7-3, the J gene TRBJ2-2; TRBD2 might be the D (6 bases). Germline values: CDR1 SGHTA, CDR2 FQGTGA. The CDR3 runs to 15 residues. Trimming shortened V by 2 bases and J by 5 bases, and 12 bases separated the two germline ends. DNA of the CDR3: TGTGCCAGCAGCTTAGGGGGACTCGCAACCGGGGAGCTGTTTTTT. It is translated as CASSLGGLATGELFF.

This clone was seen only a few times. The V and J genes are TRBV6-6 and TRBJ2-7; weak D call: TRBD1 (6 bases). The germline gives CDR1 MNHNY, CDR2 SVGAGI (reference sequence). This CDR3 is 13 amino acids long. The V end lost 8 bases, the J end lost 3 bases, and 14 bases lay between the germline ends. The CDR3, as DNA: TGTGCCAGCGCCGGGCAGGGGATCTACGAGCAGTACTTC. The encoded protein is CASAGQGIYEQYF.

The count of this clone is one. CDR3 region: CATPYRGGEQFF. CDR3 bases: TGTGCCACACCCTACAGGGGCGGTGAGCAGTTCTTC. This chain links TRBV19 with TRBJ2-1, with 7 positions matching TRBD1. This CDR3 is built from 12 residues. From germline, CDR1 is LNHDA and CDR2 SQIVND (reference sequence). After removal of 10 bases from V and 9 bases from J, the junction contained 9 bases not matched to a gene.

The chain uses TRBV7-9 and TRBJ2-5; TRBD1 might be the D (6 bases). CDR3 length: 14 residues. Per the germline V gene, CDR1 is SEHNR and CDR2 is FQNEAQ (reference sequence). Deletions cut 4 bases from V and 7 bases from J, with 16 bases between. The CDR3 region is CASSSLEEQGTQYF. DNA for the CDR3: TGTGCCAGCAGCTCCCTTGAAGAACAGGGGACCCAGTACTTC.

The CDR3 loop reads CASSLEEVGQGQETQYF. As DNA, the CDR3 is TGTGCCAGCAGCTTAGAAGAGGTGGGACAGGGCCAAGAGACCCAGTACTTC. The chain links TRBV11-2 to TRBJ2-5, with 9 bases lining up with TRBD1. The V gene end was trimmed by 0 bases and the J gene end by 1 base; junction bases not matched to a gene: 6. Germline-derived CDR1 and CDR2 are SGHAT and FQNNGV. There are 17 residues in the CDR3. The whole variable domain, remainder taken from reference TRBV11-2 and TRBJ2-5, is EAGVAQSPRYKIIEKRQSVAFWCNPISGHATLYWYQQILGQGPKLLIQFQNNGVVDDSQLPKDRFSAERLKGVDSTLKIQPAKLEDSAVYLCASSLEEVGQGQETQYFGPGTRLLVL.